This TCR beta chain is drawn from a study of shared clonotypes between healthy human individuals. Cells designated naive CD8 were CD45RO-negative and were positively selected for CCR7, with terminally differentiated effector memory CD45RA+ cells excluded. Losses at the gene ends were 0 bases for V and 0 bases for J; bases not matched to a gene: 11. The CDR3 runs 20 residues. CDR1 SGHAT and CDR2 FQNNGV come from the germline V gene. Samples underwent the assay at deep level. Here immunoSEQ multiplex PCR was the method, and the copy in TCRdb shows in-frame clones only, minus some. The sample shows roughly 2,000,000 clones, over 85% of them seen only once.

This clonotype was obtained from a man aged 18-30 years in good health. This chain joins TRBV11-2 and TRBJ2-1, with 10 bases fitting TRBD2. The sequencing input was naive CD8+ T cells sorted from blood. The CDR3 loop is CASSLDGSLAGVDSYNEQFF. The CDR3 DNA is TGTGCCAGCAGCTTAGATGGGTCGCTAGCGGGGGTTGACTCCTACAATGAGCAGTTCTTC.